This T cell receptor (beta chain) appears in the sequencing data of a study of CD8 T cells in ankylosing spondylitis. Each TCR beta library was made by quantitative 5'-RACE that incorporated molecular barcodes. Each CDR3 protein is one row after TCRdb ran MiXCR on the 5' RACE reads. This sample yields roughly 130,000 distinct CDR3 sequences, of which approximately 13% are seen a single time; about 3% belongs to the top ten. A remark on this clonotype: Its target is unknown.

Germline V gene data show CDR1 as DFQATT and CDR2 as SNEGSKA (reference sequence). The CDR3 has 14 residues. The V end was cut by 3 bases, the J end by 1 base, with 10 bases between. Findings of the study overall: Disease-linked clones displayed a CD8+ phenotype and appeared relatively rarely in peripheral blood. One TCR beta motif, made up of seven to nine highly homologous variants, appeared characteristic of ankylosing spondylitis blood. A subset of motif variants has previously been described in the synovial fluid and blood of reactive arthritis.

The chain uses TRBV20-1 and TRBJ1-5; D not resolved. The sequencing sample was made of blood, either unsorted or a sorted T cell fraction (not recorded which). The source of this sequence is a female donor with ankylosing spondylitis or in good health (not recorded which). This CDR3 reads CSASGHYSNQPQHF. CDR3 nucleotide sequence: TGCAGTGCTAGTGGTCACTACAGCAATCAGCCCCAGCATTTT.